These T cell receptor beta chains were read from a single sample in a study of blood T cell repertoires in COVID-19. Data came from immunoSEQ multiplex PCR; TCRdb stores just in-frame clones and leaves some out. The sample lists about 140,000 clones, 60% to 80% occurring once. What was sequenced was PBMCs or T cells enriched from blood (not recorded which). The source of these receptors is a woman between 50 and 59 years old who had recovered from COVID-19. The CDR3 runs from the conserved cysteine through the conserved F or W. Fields, in order: J gene, clone size, D gene, V gene, CDR3 protein, CDR3 DNA. A D gene is named only where the DNA matches it firmly. Clone size is shown for a subset of rows, as once, few, many or a class of expanded clone.

>TRBJ2-1|once|TRBD2|TRBV5-1
CASSFDAGVGEQFF
TGCGCCAGCAGCTTCGATGCGGGAGTTGGTGAGCAGTTCTTC
>TRBJ2-7|NA|TRBD2|TRBV29-1
CSVRTSGYEQYF
TGCAGCGTTCGGACTAGCGGGTACGAGCAGTACTTC
>TRBJ2-4|NA|TRBD1|TRBV5-1
CASSPGTGEGKNIQYF
TGCGCCAGCAGCCCGGGGACAGGGGAAGGCAAAAACATTCAGTACTTC
>TRBJ2-3|many|NA|TRBV6-4
CASSDSNEGGTDTQYF
TGTGCCAGCAGTGACTCGAACGAGGGGGGCACAGATACGCAGTATTTT
>TRBJ2-1|NA|TRBD2|TRBV7-9
CASSYTSGTNEQFF
TGTGCCAGCAGCTACACTAGCGGGACCAATGAGCAGTTCTTC
>TRBJ1-2|NA|TRBD1|TRBV27
CASSHRAGGYFRAGYTF
TGTGCCAGCTCACATAGGGCAGGGGGCTATTTTCGTGCTGGCTACACCTTC
>TRBJ2-1|NA|TRBD2|TRBV5-1
CASSLAPSGSSSYNEQFF
TGCGCCAGCAGCTTGGCGCCTAGCGGGTCCAGCTCCTACAATGAGCAGTTCTTC
>TRBJ2-7|NA|NA|TRBV5-1
CASRPGGAVEQYF
TGCGCCAGCAGGCCCGGGGGAGCCGTCGAGCAGTACTTC
>TRBJ2-7|NA|NA|TRBV13
CASSKRPYEQYF
TGTGCCAGCAGTAAGCGGCCCTACGAGCAGTACTTC
>TRBJ2-6|once|TRBD1|TRBV2
CASSRQGVLISGANVLTF
TGTGCCAGCAGTAGACAGGGGGTGCTTATCTCTGGGGCCAACGTCCTGACTTTC
>TRBJ2-5|NA|TRBD2|TRBV9
CASSVGTAGGLQETQYF
TGTGCCAGCAGCGTAGGGACGGCGGGAGGGCTACAAGAGACCCAGTACTTC
>TRBJ1-1|NA|NA|TRBV30
CAWNKGGGNTEAFF
TGTGCCTGGAATAAGGGAGGAGGAAACACTGAAGCTTTCTTT
>TRBJ2-7|NA|TRBD1|TRBV6-1
CASSEIVGTGGAEQYF
TGTGCCAGCAGTGAAATTGTAGGGACAGGGGGCGCCGAGCAGTACTTC
>TRBJ1-5|NA|TRBD1|TRBV5-1
CASSLGTGDQPQHF
TGCGCCAGCAGCTTGGGGACAGGGGATCAGCCCCAGCATTTT
>TRBJ1-1|NA|NA|TRBV18
CASSQGVGSGTEAFF
TGTGCCAGCTCACAGGGCGTAGGGAGTGGGACTGAAGCTTTCTTT
>TRBJ2-1|few|TRBD2|TRBV9
CASSVGLAGGEQFF
TGTGCCAGCAGCGTAGGTCTAGCGGGAGGTGAGCAGTTCTTC
>TRBJ2-5|NA|TRBD2|TRBV30
CAYSWTSGGETQYF
TGTGCCTACTCTTGGACTAGCGGAGGGGAGACCCAGTACTTC
>TRBJ2-2|NA|NA|TRBV7-9
CASSLGFAVNPGELFF
TGTGCCAGCAGCTTAGGTTTTGCGGTTAACCCCGGGGAGCTGTTTTTT
>TRBJ2-7|few|NA|TRBV6-5
CASSYAGVQYF
TGTGCCAGCAGTTACGCTGGAGTGCAGTACTTC
>TRBJ2-2|NA|NA|TRBV2
CASRGDISTGELFF
TGTGCCAGCAGGGGGGACATAAGCACCGGGGAGCTGTTTTTT
>TRBJ2-3|NA|TRBD2|TRBV27
CASRRSGGSATDTQYF
TGTGCCAGCAGACGTTCGGGCGGGAGCGCGACAGATACGCAGTATTTT
>TRBJ1-3|few|NA|TRBV5-1
CASSSSSGQRDTIYF
TGCGCCAGCAGCTCTTCAAGTGGTCAGAGGGACACCATATATTTT